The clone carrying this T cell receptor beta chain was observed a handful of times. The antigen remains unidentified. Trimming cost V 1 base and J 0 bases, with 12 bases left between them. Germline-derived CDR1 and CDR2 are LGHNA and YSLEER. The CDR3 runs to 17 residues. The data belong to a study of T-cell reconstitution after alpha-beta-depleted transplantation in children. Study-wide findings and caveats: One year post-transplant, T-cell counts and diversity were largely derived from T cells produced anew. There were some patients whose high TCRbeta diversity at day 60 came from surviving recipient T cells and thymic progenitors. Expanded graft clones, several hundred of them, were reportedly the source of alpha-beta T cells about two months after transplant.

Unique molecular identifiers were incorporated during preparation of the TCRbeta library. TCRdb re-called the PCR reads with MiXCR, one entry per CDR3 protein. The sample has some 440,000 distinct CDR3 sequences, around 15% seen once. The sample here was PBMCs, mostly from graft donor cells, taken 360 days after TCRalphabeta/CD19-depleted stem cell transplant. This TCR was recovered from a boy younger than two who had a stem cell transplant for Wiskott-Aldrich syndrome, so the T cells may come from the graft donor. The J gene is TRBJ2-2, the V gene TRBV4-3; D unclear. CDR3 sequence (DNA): TGCGCCAGCAGCCAAGTTTGGAGTAGCACGAACACCGGGGAGCTGTTTTTT. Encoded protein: CASSQVWSSTNTGELFF.